This T cell receptor (beta chain) was sequenced in a study of T cell repertoires in cytomegalovirus infection. TCRdb fed the reads into MiXCR, producing one record per CDR3 protein. There are around 450,000 distinct CDR3 sequences in the sample; roughly 31% occur only once, and roughly 13% lies in the top ten. The CDR3 covers 13 residues. Germline V gene sequence: CDR1 MNHEY, CDR2 SVGAGI. A remark on this clonotype: One end of the junction does not line up with germline, which may come from a read error.

The TCR comes from a human donor in good health (CMV status not recorded). Some clones in this sample may be carry-over from other donors' samples. The sequenced sample consisted of PBMCs. V usage is TRBV6-5 and J usage is TRBJ1-1; unclear D gene. In DNA form, the CDR3 reads TGTGCCCGCAGTTACAAAAGGAACACTGAAGCTTTCTTT. It specifies CARSYKRNTEAFF.